This T cell receptor beta chain originates from a study of cytomegalovirus exposure and HLA in healthy donors (dated by TCRdb to 2016 to 2017). For context, the study as a whole: According to a later analysis, the 110 or so validation repertoires were produced on the same platform as the approximately 690 repertoires of the first cohort. The study aimed to test whether cataloging public T cell receptors could reveal signatures of past pathogen exposure. In addition to the first cohort of 666 subjects, a separate validation cohort of 120 different subjects was used. The study combined high-throughput TCR immunosequencing, statistical association of individual TCRs with disease status, and machine learning to predict cytomegalovirus infection status. The research as a whole found: The classifier was reported to diagnose cytomegalovirus status with high specificity and sensitivity in both the original and validation cohorts. All 120 or so repertoires were used to score co-occurrence in the validation cohort in a later analysis, because that analysis had no HLA typing for the cohort. Most TCR sequences were seen in very few donors, while some public TCRs were found in many individuals. The study listed 150 to 200 TCR beta chains as associated with cytomegalovirus. It was suggested by the authors that the approach could potentially be generalized to other disease states and immunological phenotypes. A later analysis found that TCRs clustered in the first cohort also tended to co-occur in the 95 to 150 validation repertoires, with 90% to 95% of cluster scores above 0. Three of the identified cytomegalovirus-associated TCR beta chains were confirmed in vitro to be specific for cytomegalovirus antigens.

Points on this clone: It has no known antigen specificity. Nothing much larger sits one base from this clone, and base qualities are not available.

Separate from the approximately 670-subject first cohort, the validation cohort of about 120 subjects was the group to which the donors belonged. Library method: the immunoSEQ multiplex PCR assay. For the original study's pipeline: A statistical classification framework was developed to diagnose cytomegalovirus status using the catalog of TCR beta chain sequences. Here the immuneACCESS table is served through TCRdb, limited to in-frame sequences with V and J called. Missing clones are a known gap in these copies; in checked studies unresolved V genes cover under half, and the rest lacks a known reason. The D gene and trimming were derived from the DNA, and the V and J assignments and clone size from that table. In all, the sample holds under 140,000 clones, and approximately 89% of those were seen once. Around 1.9% of the sample rests with the top ten. CDR1 WNHNN and CDR2 SYGVQD are derived from the germline V gene (reference sequence). V loses 4 bases, J loses 7 bases, and the germline ends lie 10 bases apart. The CDR3 spans 13 residues, from the cysteine through the phenylalanine. Of all the DNA, just the CDR3 is kept, 39 bases in frame from base 1.

This clonotype was sampled from a woman younger than 35 in good health and CMV-seronegative. What was sequenced was PBMCs. This sequence uses TRBV10-1 and TRBJ2-2; a weak D assignment points to TRBD2 (5 bases agree). The DNA sequence is as follows: TGCGCCAGCAGTGCGAGGGCTGTCGGGGAGCTGTTTTTT. Its protein product is CASSARAVGELFF.